This TCR beta chain was obtained from a study of monozygotic twins with inflammatory bowel disease. TCRdb re-called the 5' RACE reads; one entry per CDR3 protein, DNA not given. Reported are some 330,000 distinct CDR3 sequences; the ten largest clones contain roughly 5.3%. This CDR3 is 15 amino acids long. This clonotype was sampled from a human donor with ulcerative colitis or Crohn's disease, or a healthy co-twin of an affected twin (not recorded which). Sequencing input: blood. The chain employs TRBV12-3 or TRBV12-4 and TRBJ2-3; TCRdb selects TRBD1, and the lack of DNA leaves this call unchecked. This CDR3 is CASSLSGGITDTQYF.